This T cell receptor (beta chain) was captured by sequencing in a study of shared clonotypes between healthy human individuals. V lost 4 bases to trimming and J lost 5 bases, with 14 bases between them. The germline V gene has CDR1 LNHDA and CDR2 SQIVND (reference sequence). The CDR3 consists of 15 residues. Clones were sequenced by immunoSEQ multiplex PCR, and TCRdb holds only the in-frame ones, with some missing. This sample has around 1.6 million clones, with approximately 98% found just once. V is TRBV19 and J is TRBJ1-4; a possible D gene is TRBD1 (5 bases). The sequence came from a man younger than 40 in good health. Sequenced sample: naive CD4+ T cells sorted from blood. The subset was: CD45RA+ positively selected. CDR3 DNA: TGTGCCAGTAGTACTCCCTGGTCAGGGAATGAAAAACTGTTTTTT. Encoded protein: CASSTPWSGNEKLFF.